The 14 T cell receptor beta chains listed next were all sequenced from one sample in a study of CD8 T cells in ankylosing spondylitis. In TCRdb, the 5' RACE reads were re-called with MiXCR into one record per CDR3 protein. The sample includes 250,000 to 350,000 distinct CDR3 sequences, under 25% seen only once; the top ten take 3.5%. Sequenced: blood, either unsorted or a sorted T cell fraction (not recorded which). These receptors came from a female donor with ankylosing spondylitis or in good health (not recorded which).

There are many counts of this clonotype. The CDR3 DNA sequence: TGCAGCGTTGTTGAGAGCTCCTACGAGCAGTACTTC. It specifies CSVVESSYEQYF. This sequence joins TRBV29-1 and TRBJ2-7; D unclear. The CDR3 runs to 12 residues. V was trimmed by 4 bases and J by 0 bases, leaving 7 bases between them. Germline V gene data show CDR1 as SQVTM and CDR2 as ANQGSEA.

This clonotype was seen more than once but under ten times. The chain joins TRBV20-1 to TRBJ2-7; 7 bases are shared with TRBD2. Germline CDR1 and CDR2: DFQATT and SNEGSKA (reference sequence). The CDR3 totals 14 residues. Trimming removed 0 bases from V and 6 bases from J; junction bases left unmatched: 8. The chain's CDR3 is CSARDWAGASEQYF. The CDR3, as DNA: TGCAGTGCTAGAGATTGGGCGGGAGCTAGCGAGCAGTACTTC.

This clonotype has a single count. The CDR3 spells CASSPTRGWDTGELFF. The DNA of the CDR3 is TGTGCCAGCAGCCCCACAAGAGGCTGGGACACCGGGGAGCTGTTTTTT. This chain joins TRBV7-2 and TRBJ2-2; D is undetermined. The germline V and J ends were trimmed by 5 bases and 3 bases, with 16 bases remaining between them. Looked up from germline, CDR1 is SGHTA and CDR2 is FQGNSA. The CDR3 has 16 amino acids.

A few counts support this clonotype. CDR3 region: CASSFTRTSGRVGEQFF. CDR3 DNA sequence: TGTGCCAGCAGCTTTACCCGGACTAGCGGGAGGGTAGGGGAGCAGTTCTTC. V and J are TRBV7-2 and TRBJ2-1, with 15 nucleotides matching TRBD2. V was clipped by 3 bases and J by 10 bases; unmatched bases: 10. This CDR3 region has 17 residues. Germline-derived CDR1 and CDR2 are SGHTA and FQGNSA.

DNA for the CDR3: TGTGCCAGCCGGTGGGGGGACCCCTCCGGCGAGCAGTACTTC. It translates to CASRWGDPSGEQYF. The rearrangement links TRBV7-2 to TRBJ2-7; tentatively, D is TRBD2 (6 bases). Trimming removed 8 bases from V and 6 bases from J, with 20 bases in between. The CDR3 totals 14 residues. The germline V gene encodes CDR1 SGHTA and CDR2 FQGNSA.

This clonotype was picked up a small number of times. This chain links TRBV5-1 with TRBJ2-1; D is perhaps TRBD1 (6 bases). The CDR3 has 14 amino acids. Deletions cut 4 bases from V and 2 bases from J, with 10 bases between. Germline CDR1 reads SGHRS; CDR2 reads YFSETQ. The CDR3 here is CASSLRGPYNEQFF. The CDR3, as DNA: TGCGCCAGCAGCCTCAGGGGCCCCTACAATGAGCAGTTCTTC.

This clonotype turned up a few times. The chain has TRBV7-2 and TRBJ2-3; TRBD2 matches at 9 bases. CDR3 length: 16 amino acids. From germline, CDR1 is SGHTA and CDR2 FQGNSA. The junction had 3 bases not matched to a gene; V was cut back by 2 bases and J by 0 bases. CDR3 sequence reads: CASSLSSGASTDTQYF. CDR3 DNA sequence: TGTGCCAGCAGCTTATCTAGCGGGGCTAGCACAGATACGCAGTATTTT.

This clonotype was detected a few times. The rearrangement links TRBV12-3 or TRBV12-4 to TRBJ2-1, with D possibly being TRBD1 (6 bases). This CDR3 spans 12 amino acids. V was clipped by 6 bases and J by 10 bases, with 13 bases between them. CDR3 nucleotides: TGTGCCAGCAGCCCCACCGACAGGGAGCAGTTCTTC. Protein: CASSPTDREQFF.

The rearrangement links TRBV9 to TRBJ2-3; 9 bases match TRBD2. CDR3 length: 16 amino acids. Germline CDR1 is SGDLS and CDR2 is YYNGEE. Trimming took 4 bases from V and 4 from J; bases not matched to a gene: 10. The CDR3 here is CASSRIAGAAADTQYF. The CDR3 DNA reads as TGTGCCAGCAGCCGTATAGCGGGAGCGGCGGCAGATACGCAGTATTTT.

This clonotype came up a few times. The chain has TRBV15 and TRBJ1-4; D is ambiguous. The V end was cut by 2 bases, the J end by 3 bases, with 16 bases between. The CDR3 is 17 residues long. Germline V gene data show CDR1 as LNHNV and CDR2 as YYDKDF (reference sequence). The CDR3 reads CATSRYLGFTSNEKLFF. The CDR3 DNA follows: TGTGCCACCAGCAGATACCTGGGATTCACCTCTAATGAAAAACTGTTTTTT.

This clonotype came up a few times. This sequence joins TRBV6-5 and TRBJ1-2; the D gene is possibly TRBD1 (6 bases). Per germline, CDR1 MNHEY and CDR2 SVGAGI. V shed 4 bases and J shed 7 bases, with 19 bases lying between them. CDR3 size: 15 residues. CDR3 sequence reads: CASSSRLGGLSGYTF. For the CDR3, the DNA is TGTGCCAGCAGTTCCCGGCTGGGGGGCTTATCTGGCTACACCTTC.

In its sample, this clonotype was seen once. The V call is TRBV30, the J call TRBJ2-1, with D perhaps TRBD1 (6 bases). There are 12 residues in the CDR3. Germline values: CDR1 GTSNPN, CDR2 SVGIG (reference sequence). Deletions cut 2 bases from V and 10 bases from J, with 12 bases between. The CDR3, as DNA: TGTGCCTGGAGTTCGACAGGCAGGGAGCAGTTCTTC. Its translation: CAWSSTGREQFF.

A few counts support this clonotype. V gene TRBV2 combines with J gene TRBJ1-6, with D unresolved. Per germline, CDR1 SNHLY and CDR2 FYNNEI. This CDR3 is 16 amino acids long. V lost 6 bases, J lost 4 bases, and 16 bases lay in between. The CDR3 nucleotides read TGTGCCAGCAGAGCGGGTCTTTCCGGGTATAATTCACCCCTCCACTTT. Its protein is CASRAGLSGYNSPLHF. Together with reference TRBV2 and TRBJ1-6, the CDR3 gives the full variable domain: EPEVTQTPSHQVTQMGQEVILRCVPISNHLYFYWYRQILGQKVEFLVSFYNNEISEKSEIFDDQFSVERPDGSNFTLKIRSTKLEDSAMYFCASRAGLSGYNSPLHFGNGTRLTVT.

The V and J genes are TRBV5-1 and TRBJ2-2, with D tentatively TRBD2 (5 bases). The germline CDR1 and CDR2 sequences are SGHRS and YFSETQ. With 0 bases removed from V and 4 bases from J, the gap between germline ends came to 10 bases. The CDR3 covers 15 residues. CDR3 loop: CASSLGAGVTGELFF. CDR3 sequence (DNA): TGCGCCAGCAGCTTGGGCGCGGGTGTCACCGGGGAGCTGTTTTTT.